This T cell receptor beta chain was found in a study of blood T cells in healthy people across ages. A sample-barcoded 5' primer and a J-beta primer mix were used in a second PCR of roughly 7 to 11 cycles. One entry per CDR3 protein results from TCRdb running MiXCR on the 5' RACE reads. The profile covers around 1.7 million distinct CDR3 sequences, with approximately 28% appearing a single time and roughly 8.2% taken by the ten largest. Germline V gene sequence: CDR1 MNHNY, CDR2 SVGAGI (reference sequence). Trimming took 6 bases from V and 5 from J; bases not matched to a gene: 9. The CDR3 runs to 15 residues. Points from the study as a whole: Significant beta diversity loss was already apparent by age roughly 38, declining roughly linearly. Naive and antigen-experienced cells were not separated, limiting conclusive comparison.

As concerns this clonotype: Its antigen is unidentified.

The clonotype was recovered from a woman in her twenties or thirties in good health. The sequenced sample consisted of blood. The chain carries TRBV6-6 and TRBJ1-5, with 8 positions matching TRBD1. The CDR3: CASRDRGQGDQPQHF. CDR3 in DNA: TGTGCCAGCAGAGACCGAGGACAGGGAGATCAGCCCCAGCATTTT.